This T cell receptor (beta chain) derives from a study of OX40 agonist ivuxolimab in advanced cancers. Regarding the study as a whole: More expanded clones were found, on average, in CD8+ than in CD4+ T cells. Among patients with partial responses at 0.1-3.0 mg/kg, clonal expansion was among the lowest.

Libraries were prepared by immunoSEQ multiplex PCR; TCRdb keeps only in-frame clonotypes and omits some of them. The sample includes 11,000 to 15,000 clones, around 87% of them seen just once. Germline CDR1 is SGHVS and CDR2 is FQNEAQ. This CDR3 comprises 15 residues. Worth noting for this clone: Its antigen remains unknown.

The sequencing used CD4+ or CD8+ T cells sorted from blood, collected in a trial of the OX40 agonist ivuxolimab. The rearrangement links TRBV7-8 to TRBJ2-5, with D maybe TRBD1 (5 bases). TRBJ2-7 explains the end of the DNA better; the J call may be wrong. The origin of this receptor is an adult with an advanced solid tumor such as melanoma, head and neck, liver or kidney cancer. The DNA of the CDR3 is TGTGCCAGCAGCTTAGGTGGCAGGGCGATCTACGAGCAGTACTTC. Amino acid sequence: CASSLGGRAIYEQYF.